This T cell receptor beta chain was captured in a study of shared clonotypes between healthy human individuals. Study conclusions and caveats: Represented genetic and exposure-history diversity was restricted by having few donors.

This CDR3 is built from 16 residues. Germline V gene data show CDR1 as SGHRS and CDR2 as YFSETQ. Trimming cost V 1 base and J 4 bases; bases outside gene matches: 8. Concerning this clone itself: Its antigen is currently unknown.

Generated by immunoSEQ multiplex PCR, the TCRdb table keeps only in-frame clones and is missing some. The data show a few million clones, roughly 93% seen once. The sample taken for sequencing was naive CD4+ T cells from PBMCs. Subset noted: CD45RA+ positively selected. The rearrangement joins TRBV5-1 to TRBJ2-7; 10 nucleotides line up with TRBD2. This receptor was obtained from a man between 18 and 35 years old in good health. Some clones in this sample may be carry-over from other donors' samples. CDR3 coding DNA: TGCGCCAGCAGCTTGCCTAACACAGCGGGAGGGTACGAGCAGTACTTC. It specifies CASSLPNTAGGYEQYF.